The rows below give T cell receptor beta chains drawn from one sample of a study of blood T cells in healthy people across ages. TCRdb re-called the 5' RACE reads with MiXCR, one entry per CDR3 protein. The sample lists 500,000 to 600,000 distinct CDR3 sequences, approximately 30% occurring once. The sample taken for sequencing was blood. These receptors all stem from a woman in her seventies in good health. CDR3s leave out the opening cysteine and the closing phenylalanine or tryptophan.

j_call v_call cdr3_aa
TRBJ2-7 TRBV3-1 ASSQEYADSYEQY
TRBJ2-5 TRBV2 ASSGQGEETQY
TRBJ2-3 TRBV2 ASERAFTDTQY
TRBJ2-3 TRBV20-1 SARDSGRSNTQY
TRBJ2-5 TRBV3-1 ASSLDRAAKRLIVETQY
TRBJ2-4 TRBV20-1 SWEPTGKNIQY
TRBJ2-3 TRBV7-2 ASSYSGARY
TRBJ2-1 TRBV20-1 SAPTGTSGNEQF
TRBJ1-1 TRBV6-2/TRBV6-3 ASRALGGRLNTEAF
TRBJ2-1 TRBV12-3/TRBV12-4 ASSLRLASDEQF
TRBJ2-5 TRBV3-1 ASSPRLAGDSETQY
TRBJ2-2 TRBV6-2/TRBV6-3 ASSVTDTGELF
TRBJ2-7 TRBV5-1 ASSFQPQSSYEQY
TRBJ1-3 TRBV10-3 AISESQGRDTIY
TRBJ2-4 TRBV7-2 ASSFTLAAAKNIQY
TRBJ1-1 TRBV20-1 SATDLGGHVEAF
TRBJ2-1 TRBV20-1 SAFSGESQIRF
TRBJ2-3 TRBV7-2 ASSYRVRTDTQY
TRBJ1-1 TRBV5-1 ASSLGQGGYGTEAF
TRBJ2-5 TRBV6-5 ASSGIQQSSGETQY
TRBJ1-5 TRBV2 ASSVDGTYQPQH
TRBJ1-2 TRBV20-1 SASVGGTNNYGYT
TRBJ2-5 TRBV6-5 ASSYEDGTQY